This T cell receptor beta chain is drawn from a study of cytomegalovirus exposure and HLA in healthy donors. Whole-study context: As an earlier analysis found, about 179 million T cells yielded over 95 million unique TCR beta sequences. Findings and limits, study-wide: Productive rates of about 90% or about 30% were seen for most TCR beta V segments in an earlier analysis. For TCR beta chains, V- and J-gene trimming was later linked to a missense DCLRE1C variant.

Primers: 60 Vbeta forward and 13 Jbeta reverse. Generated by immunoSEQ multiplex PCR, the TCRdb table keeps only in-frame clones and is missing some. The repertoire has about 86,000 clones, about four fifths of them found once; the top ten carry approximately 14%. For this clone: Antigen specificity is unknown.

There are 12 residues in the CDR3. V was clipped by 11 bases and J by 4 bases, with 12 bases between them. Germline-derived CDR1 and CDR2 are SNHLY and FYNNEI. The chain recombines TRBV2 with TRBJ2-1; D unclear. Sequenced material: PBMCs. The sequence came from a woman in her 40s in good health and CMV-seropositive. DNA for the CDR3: TGTGCCGGGCTTAACAGTTACAATGAGCAGTTCTTC. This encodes CAGLNSYNEQFF.